This record concerns one T cell receptor beta chain sequence. Reverse transcription of roughly 0.5 to 1 ug RNA was carried out with random hexamers. Coverage of TCR beta CDR3 amplification by immunoSEQ multiplex PCR extended to 54 Vbeta and 13 Jbeta. Using its own MiXCR run on the immunoSEQ multiplex PCR reads, TCRdb lists one record per CDR3 protein. The sample lists approximately 180,000 distinct CDR3 sequences, around 95% occurring once. This specimen comes from a study of CD8 T cells in Susac syndrome. Germline values: CDR1 ENHRY, CDR2 SYGVKD. This CDR3 is built from 15 residues. Trimming removed 3 bases at V and 2 bases at J, with 11 bases between.

V is TRBV10-3 and J is TRBJ2-1; maybe TRBD1 (6 bases). The sequenced sample consisted of CD4+ T cells from PBMCs. This TCR derives from a human donor with multiple sclerosis. CDR3 sequence (DNA): TGTGCCATCAGTGAAGAGACAGGACCCTACAATGAGCAGTTCTTC. It translates to CAISEETGPYNEQFF.